The 18 T cell receptor beta chains below were found in one sample sequenced in a study of control samples from healthy donors and cancer patients. Sequenced by immunoSEQ multiplex PCR; TCRdb stores in-frame clones only, minus some. Counted here are 120,000 to 150,000 clones, roughly 92% occurring once; the ten biggest clones make up roughly 12%. Sequenced sample: blood. The receptor set was obtained from a man younger than 40 in good health.

The rearrangement links TRBV5-1 to TRBJ1-2; TRBD1 might be the D (5 bases). CDR3 length: 17 residues. The germline CDR1 and CDR2 sequences are SGHRS and YFSETQ. V was trimmed by 1 base and J by 0 bases, leaving 16 bases between them. CDR3 coding DNA: TGCGCCAGCAGCTTGTCGCCGGGGACGGACGCTAACTATGGCTACACCTTC. Amino acid sequence: CASSLSPGTDANYGYTF.

The V call is TRBV10-3, the J call TRBJ2-7, with 8 bases lining up with TRBD1. Trimming took 7 bases from V and 6 from J; bases not matched to a gene: 8. Germline V gene data show CDR1 as ENHRY and CDR2 as SYGVKD. The CDR3 extends over 13 amino acids. The CDR3 region is CAIKDRGDGEQYF. In nucleotides, the CDR3 is TGTGCCATCAAAGACAGGGGAGACGGCGAGCAGTACTTC.

CDR3 DNA sequence: TGTGCCAGCAGCTTAAGTCAGACTAATGAAAAACTGTTTTTT. Its protein product is CASSLSQTNEKLFF. The chain combines TRBV7-9 with TRBJ1-4, with no clear D. The CDR3 sequence is 14 residues long. Germline V CDR1 and CDR2: SEHNR, FQNEAQ (reference sequence). V was shortened by 2 bases and J by 2 bases, with 6 bases between the two germline ends.

This sequence joins TRBV5-1 and TRBJ1-2; the match to TRBD1 covers 7 bases. This CDR3 is built from 13 residues. V trimming: 6 bases; J trimming: 4 bases; junction bases outside the gene matches: 6. Germline CDR1 is SGHRS and CDR2 is YFSETQ. The CDR3 here is CASTTGDAYGYTF. The CDR3 bases are TGCGCCAGCACCACAGGGGATGCCTATGGCTACACCTTC.

V usage is TRBV15 and J usage is TRBJ1-5; no clear D gene. The CDR3 has 14 amino acids. Germline values: CDR1 LNHNV, CDR2 YYDKDF (reference sequence). The V gene lost 0 bases and the J gene lost 4 bases, with 7 bases spanning the gap. The CDR3 reads CATSRDWSNQPQHF. The DNA of the CDR3 is TGTGCCACCAGCAGAGATTGGTCTAATCAGCCCCAGCATTTT.

This chain uses TRBV11-3 with TRBJ1-1, with D hard to call. The CDR3 runs to 13 residues. CDR1 is SGHNT, CDR2 YENEEA, per germline. The germline V and J ends were trimmed by 2 bases and 6 bases, with 10 bases remaining between them. Here the CDR3 DNA reads TGTGCCAGCAGCTTACCCCTTTCCCCTGAAGCTTTCTTT. Protein: CASSLPLSPEAFF.

This chain connects TRBV5-4 to TRBJ1-1; the D gene is possibly TRBD1 (5 bases). This CDR3 has 13 amino acids. Germline V gives CDR1 SGHNT, CDR2 YYREEE (reference sequence). Trimming left V 4 bases short and J 1 base short, with 8 bases between. This CDR3 reads CASSRDRNTEAFF. The CDR3 nucleotides read TGTGCCAGCAGCCGGGACCGGAACACTGAAGCTTTCTTT.

V gene TRBV6-5 combines with J gene TRBJ1-2; D might be TRBD1 (6 bases). The germline V and J ends were trimmed by 5 bases and 3 bases, with 10 bases remaining between them. CDR1 MNHEY and CDR2 SVGAGI come from the germline V gene. The CDR3 runs to 13 residues. The CDR3 spells CASSTTGDYGYTF. The DNA of the CDR3 is TGTGCCAGCAGTACGACAGGAGACTATGGCTACACCTTC.

The V call is TRBV15, the J call TRBJ2-1; D not certain. The CDR3 sequence is 15 residues long. The germline V gene encodes CDR1 LNHNV and CDR2 YYDKDF (reference sequence). The ends were cut back, 0 bases at V and 6 bases at J, with 12 bases in the middle. DNA of the CDR3: TGTGCCACCAGCAGAGATTTGGCCAGGTTCAATGAGCAGTTCTTC. It translates to CATSRDLARFNEQFF. Based on the CDR3 plus reference TRBV15 and TRBJ2-1, the full variable domain is DAMVIQNPRYQVTQFGKPVTLSCSQTLNHNVMYWYQQKSSQAPKLLFHYYDKDFNNEADTPDNFQSRRPNTSFCFLDIRSPGLGDTAMYLCATSRDLARFNEQFFGPGTRLTVL.

The chain carries TRBV5-4 and TRBJ1-2; TRBD1 might be the D (6 bases). V lost 3 bases and J 5 bases, leaving 17 bases between the germline ends. Germline CDR1 and CDR2: SGHNT and YYREEE (reference sequence). There are 15 residues in the CDR3. CDR3 sequence: CASSSNYGQTYGYTF. In DNA form, the CDR3 reads TGTGCCAGCAGCTCCAACTATGGACAGACATATGGCTACACCTTC.

Regarding this clone: Its ends do not fully match the called genes, so a read error is possible. The rearrangement links TRBV19 to TRBJ1-4; the D gene is possibly TRBD1 (5 bases). The CDR3 runs 11 residues. Germline V gene sequence: CDR1 LNHDA, CDR2 SQIVND (reference sequence). The CDR3 here is CASSIEGSRVF. The CDR3, as DNA: TGTGCCAGTAGTATTGAGGGGTCCCGGGTTTTT.

This clone has just one count. The chain recombines TRBV30 with TRBJ1-6, with D possibly TRBD1 on 5 matching bases. CDR3 size: 16 residues. Germline assignment: CDR1 GTSNPN and CDR2 SVGIG (reference sequence). V shed 4 bases and J shed 6 bases, with 19 bases lying between them. The DNA for the CDR3 is TGTGCCTGGACCCCTCGACTGCCGGGGGGTAATTCACCCCTCCACTTT. It encodes CAWTPRLPGGNSPLHF. Supplemented by reference TRBV30 and TRBJ1-6, the full variable domain reads SQTIHQWPATLVQPVGSPLSLECTVEGTSNPNLYWYRQAAGRGLQLLFYSVGIGQISSEVPQNLSASRPQDRQFILSSKKLLLSDSGFYLCAWTPRLPGGNSPLHFGNGTRLTVT.

CDR3 protein: CASSLVGGKRPQYF. CDR3 DNA sequence: TGTGCCAGCAGCTTAGTGGGGGGTAAGAGACCCCAGTACTTC. The chain employs TRBV11-2 and TRBJ2-5, with TRBD2 as a possible D gene (6 bases). This CDR3 has 14 amino acids. Looked up from germline, CDR1 is SGHAT and CDR2 is FQNNGV. V was cut by 1 base and J by 9 bases, with 15 bases left in between.

This chain joins TRBV30 and TRBJ1-5, with D hard to call. Trimming left V 2 bases short and J 8 bases short, with 13 bases between. Germline CDR1 is GTSNPN and CDR2 is SVGIG (reference sequence). This CDR3 contains 13 residues. CDR3 nucleotide sequence: TGTGCCTGGAGTCAGCAGGCCCTGGAGCCCCAGCATTTT. This sequence encodes CAWSQQALEPQHF.

The chain joins TRBV4-1 to TRBJ2-5; the match to TRBD2 covers 8 bases. The CDR3 is 15 residues long. The V and J ends lost 3 bases and 2 bases, in that order; junction bases with no gene match: 5. CDR1 MGHRA and CDR2 YSYEKL come from the germline V gene. The CDR3 protein is CASSQVGLAQETQYF. The CDR3 nucleotides read TGCGCCAGCAGCCAGGTTGGACTAGCTCAAGAGACCCAGTACTTC.

This sequence joins TRBV28 and TRBJ1-4; D not resolved. With 6 bases removed from V and 4 bases from J, the gap between germline ends came to 9 bases. This CDR3 has 13 amino acids. Germline assignment: CDR1 MDHEN and CDR2 SYDVKM. The CDR3 is CASSRKINEKLFF. The CDR3 DNA reads as TGTGCCAGCAGCAGGAAGATTAATGAAAAACTGTTTTTT.

The chain couples TRBV4-2 to TRBJ1-2; no clear D. Germline loops: CDR1 LGHNA, CDR2 YNFKEQ. There are 13 residues in the CDR3. The V gene lost 8 bases and the J gene lost 6 bases, with 16 bases spanning the gap. For the CDR3, the DNA is TGTGCCAGCGGCAACGGACGACCGGATGGCTACACCTTC. As protein: CASGNGRPDGYTF.

V and J are TRBV11-3 and TRBJ2-1; 8 bases align to TRBD2. CDR1 SGHNT and CDR2 YENEEA come from the germline V gene. The CDR3 spans 15 residues. Unmatched junction bases numbered 12, after V lost 8 bases and J lost 6 bases. Here the CDR3 DNA reads TGTGCCAGCTCCCCAATTGGGCTAGCGGGCAATGAGCAGTTCTTC. Protein sequence: CASSPIGLAGNEQFF.